These 27 T cell receptor beta chains were sequenced from one sample in a study of T-cell reconstitution after alpha-beta-depleted transplantation in children (dated by TCRdb to the mid-2010s). The library was built by means of PCR. These reads were obtained on an Illumina HiSeq 2500. To normalize quantification of the TCRbeta repertoire, the TCR libraries were built with molecular barcoding that relied on unique molecular identifiers. TCRdb reprocessing: public reads trimmed at Q25 with fastp, clones called with MiXCR, in-frame beta chains kept. Merged by CDR3 protein, the rows form single entries marked with the most common genes and DNA. The sample includes 440,000 or so distinct CDR3 sequences, with 9.5% to 13% observed a single time. The biggest ten clones account for nearly 5.5% of the sample. Specimen: PBMCs from the stem cell graft donor, collected from the stem cell graft. Receptors were obtained from a human donor who donated a stem cell graft to a child with acute myeloid leukemia.

As for this clonotype: A read error may produce the germline difference seen at one junction end. The chain joins TRBV12-3 or TRBV12-4 to TRBJ2-3; 10 bases align to TRBD2. The CDR3 has 14 residues. The CDR3 nucleotides are TGTGCCAGCAGTTTGCGTCTAGCGGGGGCCTCAGCAGGTTTT. As protein: CASSLRLAGASAGF.

This chain links TRBV4-3 with TRBJ1-2, with a tentative D call TRBD1 (5 bases). CDR1 LGHNA and CDR2 YSLEER come from the germline V gene. The CDR3 is 14 amino acids. V was shortened by 0 bases and J by 7 bases, with 12 bases between the two germline ends. For the CDR3, the DNA is TGCGCCAGCAGCCAAGAGGGGGGAGCCAGTGGCTACACCTTC. Translating it yields CASSQEGGASGYTF.

In this sample, this clonotype turned up a few times. This sequence joins TRBV20-1 and TRBJ2-1, with 10 bases matching TRBD2. Germline V gene data show CDR1 as DFQATT and CDR2 as SNEGSKA (reference sequence). V gave up 3 bases and J gave up 3 bases; unmatched junction bases: 11. The CDR3 is made up of 17 amino acids. The CDR3 loop reads CSARELAGQEGYNEQFF. The CDR3 DNA sequence: TGCAGTGCTAGGGAACTAGCGGGACAGGAGGGCTACAATGAGCAGTTCTTC.

This clonotype was counted a few times. The rearrangement uses TRBV7-2 and TRBJ2-3, with 14 bases that match TRBD2. Trimming cost V 5 bases and J 7 bases; bases outside gene matches: 8. CDR3 length: 16 amino acids. Germline V gene lookup returns CDR1 SGHTA and CDR2 FQGNSA. CDR3 amino acids: CASSLPGLAGVNTQYF. CDR3 coding DNA: TGTGCCAGCAGCCTGCCGGGACTAGCGGGAGTGAATACGCAGTATTTT.

The V gene is TRBV6-2 or TRBV6-3, the J gene TRBJ2-7, with D possibly matching TRBD1 (5 bases). Germline assignment: CDR1 MNHEY and CDR2 SVGEGT. This CDR3 comprises 12 residues. The germline V and J ends were trimmed by 5 bases and 4 bases, with 9 bases remaining between them. The CDR3 loop reads CASSPNRYEQYV. Written as DNA, the CDR3 is TGTGCCAGCAGTCCAAACAGGTACGAGCAGTACGTC.

This clonotype has a count of ten or more. The chain combines TRBV29-1 with TRBJ2-1; 8 bases are shared with TRBD1. The CDR3 length is 12 residues. The germline gives CDR1 SQVTM, CDR2 ANQGSEA. The V gene end was trimmed by 7 bases and the J gene end by 8 bases; junction bases not matched to a gene: 7. As DNA, the CDR3 is TGCAGCGCTGACAGGGGCGGGGATGAGCAGTTCTTC. Translation gives CSADRGGDEQFF.

CDR3 residues: CASSFAGVKWSTDTQYF. CDR3 DNA sequence: TGTGCCAGCAGCTTCGCAGGGGTAAAGTGGAGCACAGATACGCAGTATTTT. The gene calls are TRBV7-2 and TRBJ2-3, with D tentatively TRBD1 (6 bases). The length of the CDR3 is 17 residues. The V end was cut by 3 bases, the J end by 0 bases, with 16 bases between. In germline, CDR1 is SGHTA, CDR2 FQGNSA.

V and J are TRBV12-3 or TRBV12-4 and TRBJ2-3, with D possibly being TRBD2 (7 bases). The CDR3 sequence is 14 residues long. Trimming took 5 bases from V and 4 from J, leaving 13 bases between them. The CDR3 bases are TGTGCCAGCAGTCGAGGCGGGGGCTCAGATACGCAGTATTTT. This encodes CASSRGGGSDTQYF.

This clonotype showed up many times. The chain links TRBV6-1 to TRBJ2-2; TRBD2 matches 11 bases. Looked up from germline, CDR1 is MNHNS and CDR2 is SASEGT. Trimming removed 5 bases from V and 5 bases from J; junction bases left unmatched: 4. The length of the CDR3 is 15 residues. The CDR3, as DNA: TGTGCCAGCAGTAAACTAGCGGGGGAGACCGGGGAGCTGTTTTTT. The encoded protein is CASSKLAGETGELFF.

This clonotype came up a few times. The gene calls are TRBV14 and TRBJ1-2, with TRBD1 identical over 11 bases. The CDR3 has 15 residues. Germline trimming cut 1 base from V and 7 bases from J; bases unmatched to any gene: 5. Germline V gene data show CDR1 as SGHDN and CDR2 as FVKESK. CDR3 in DNA: TGTGCCAGCAGCCAAGCAGGGACAGGGGGTTCTGGCTACACCTTC. Protein sequence: CASSQAGTGGSGYTF.

DNA for the CDR3: TGTGCCAGCAGTTACTTGGGACAGGGTCGACAGCCCCAGCATTTT. This sequence encodes CASSYLGQGRQPQHF. The J gene is TRBJ1-5, the V gene TRBV6-5; 9 nucleotides agree with TRBD1. Trimming cost V 1 base and J 7 bases; bases outside gene matches: 5. CDR3 length: 15 amino acids. Germline CDR1 and CDR2: MNHEY and SVGAGI.

The gene calls are TRBV5-5 and TRBJ2-2; D might be TRBD1 (8 bases). Trimming left V 2 bases short and J 3 bases short, with 14 bases between. CDR3 length: 16 amino acids. Germline CDR1 SGHKS, CDR2 YYEKEE (reference sequence). The CDR3 region has the DNA TGTGCCAGCAGCTTCCGGACAGGGAGGGACACCGGGGAGCTGTTTTTT. Protein: CASSFRTGRDTGELFF.

The chain has TRBV3-1 and TRBJ2-7, with D possibly matching TRBD1 (6 bases). The CDR3 spans 14 residues. CDR1 and CDR2 (germline): LGHDT, YNNKEL (reference sequence). The V end lost 0 bases, the J end lost 4 bases, and 10 bases lay between the germline ends. The CDR3 DNA is TGTGCCAGCAGCCAAGATGGGGGCGGATACGAGCAGTACTTC. As protein: CASSQDGGGYEQYF.

The gene calls are TRBV29-1 and TRBJ1-1; no firm D call. This CDR3 contains 14 residues. Trimming took off 4 bases at V and 4 bases at J, with 16 bases between the two ends. Per the germline V gene, CDR1 is SQVTM and CDR2 is ANQGSEA. The CDR3 reads CSVASRPEATEAFF. In DNA, the CDR3 is TGCAGCGTTGCCTCTCGGCCCGAGGCCACTGAAGCTTTCTTT.

This rearrangement joins TRBV20-1 to TRBJ2-1, with 9 bases that match TRBD2. The CDR3 is 16 residues long. J was trimmed by 1 base and V by 0 bases; bases with no gene match: 4. CDR1 and CDR2 from the germline V gene are DFQATT and SNEGSKA (reference sequence). The CDR3 is CSARDTSGPSYNEQFF. For the CDR3, the DNA is TGCAGTGCTAGAGACACTAGCGGGCCTTCCTACAATGAGCAGTTCTTC.

V usage is TRBV7-9 and J usage is TRBJ2-7, with D uncertain. V was trimmed by 5 bases and J by 6 bases, leaving 11 bases between them. Germline V lookup: CDR1 SEHNR, CDR2 FQNEAQ (reference sequence). The CDR3 is 12 residues long. The chain's CDR3 is CASSRGNSEQYV. The CDR3 nucleotides are TGTGCCAGCAGCCGTGGGAACTCCGAGCAGTACGTC.

In its sample, this clonotype was seen a few times. The CDR3 nucleotides are TGTGCCAGCACCCAGGCCGGGGGCTATGGCTACACCTTC. Encoded protein: CASTQAGGYGYTF. V and J are TRBV6-2 or TRBV6-3 and TRBJ1-2; a possible D gene is TRBD1 (5 bases). CDR1 is MNHEY, CDR2 SVGEGT, per germline. This CDR3 is 13 amino acids long. The V end lost 7 bases, the J end lost 4 bases, and 13 bases lay between the germline ends.

V and J are TRBV5-4 and TRBJ2-1; D is undetermined. Germline V gene data show CDR1 as SGHNT and CDR2 as YYREEE (reference sequence). The CDR3 loop spans 13 amino acids. Trimming removed 0 bases from V and 9 bases from J, with 10 bases in between. The CDR3 DNA follows: TGTGCCAGCAGCTTGGCGGGCACCCTTGAGCAGTTCTTC. Amino acids: CASSLAGTLEQFF. Filled out from reference TRBV5-4 and TRBJ2-1, the complete variable domain reads ETGVTQSPTHLIKTRGQQVTLRCSSQSGHNTVSWYQQALGQGPQFIFQYYREEENGRGNFPPRFSGLQFPNYSSELNVNALELDDSALYLCASSLAGTLEQFFGPGTRLTVL.

The chain combines TRBV29-1 with TRBJ2-2; D is undetermined. The V gene's germline CDR1 is SQVTM and CDR2 ANQGSEA. Trimming stripped 6 bases from V and 7 bases from J, with 9 bases between. This CDR3 region has 11 residues. The CDR3 spells CSVQEIGELFF. CDR3 in DNA: TGCAGCGTCCAAGAGATCGGGGAGCTGTTTTTT.

This clonotype was counted between two and nine times. V usage is TRBV7-2 and J usage is TRBJ2-1; D is perhaps TRBD2 (7 bases). This CDR3 contains 16 residues. Trimming took off 2 bases at V and 2 bases at J, with 13 bases between the two ends. Germline assignment: CDR1 SGHTA and CDR2 FQGNSA. CDR3 residues: CASSLWGGGPYNEQFF. CDR3 nucleotide sequence: TGTGCCAGCAGCTTATGGGGAGGGGGGCCCTACAATGAGCAGTTCTTC.

The chain combines TRBV5-1 with TRBJ2-1; 11 positions agree with TRBD2. V gave up 4 bases and J gave up 9 bases; unmatched junction bases: 12. In germline, CDR1 is SGHRS, CDR2 YFSETQ. This CDR3 has 16 amino acids. The CDR3 sequence is CASSSSGGAGDTEQFF. As DNA, the CDR3 is TGCGCCAGCAGCAGTAGCGGGGGGGCCGGGGACACTGAGCAGTTCTTC.

This clonotype was seen more than once but under ten times. The rearrangement joins TRBV14 to TRBJ2-6; unclear D gene. The germline gives CDR1 SGHDN, CDR2 FVKESK. The CDR3 is 16 residues long. The ends were cut back, 0 bases at V and 2 bases at J, with 8 bases in the middle. The CDR3 coding sequence is TGTGCCAGCAGCCAAGATCTTAGCCCTGGGGCCAACGTCCTGACTTTC. Residues: CASSQDLSPGANVLTF.

This clonotype turned up a few times. The CDR3 spells CATSDTDRGPNTGELFF. Written as DNA, the CDR3 is TGTGCCACCAGTGATACAGACAGGGGGCCGAACACCGGGGAGCTGTTTTTT. This sequence joins TRBV24-1 and TRBJ2-2; TRBD1 agrees at 10 bases. Germline V gene data show CDR1 as KGHDR and CDR2 as SFDVKD. The CDR3 is 17 amino acids. The junction had 3 bases not matched to a gene; V was cut back by 3 bases and J by 0 bases.

The chain employs TRBV4-3 and TRBJ1-6, with D unresolved. The length of the CDR3 is 14 residues. Trimming shortened V by 4 bases and J by 7 bases, and 11 bases separated the two germline ends. Germline CDR1 LGHNA, CDR2 YSLEER. The CDR3 nucleotides read TGCGCCAGCAGCCCGTCAGTTTCCAATTCACCCCTCCACTTT. The encoded protein is CASSPSVSNSPLHF.

The rearrangement joins TRBV7-2 to TRBJ2-1; D might be TRBD2 (5 bases). With 3 bases removed from V and 8 bases from J, the gap between germline ends came to 8 bases. In germline, CDR1 is SGHTA, CDR2 FQGNSA. This CDR3 has 12 amino acids. The CDR3 reads CASSFGNDEQFF. Written as DNA, the CDR3 is TGTGCCAGCAGCTTCGGGAACGATGAGCAGTTCTTC.

This rearrangement joins TRBV6-1 to TRBJ2-7; TRBD1 might be the D (6 bases). The CDR3 runs 15 residues. The germline CDR1 and CDR2 sequences are MNHNS and SASEGT. V shed 0 bases and J shed 2 bases, with 11 bases lying between them. The CDR3 sequence is CASSEATGYPYEQYV. The CDR3 region has the DNA TGTGCCAGCAGTGAAGCCACAGGGTATCCCTACGAGCAGTACGTC.

This clonotype was seen repeatedly, ten times or more. This chain links TRBV7-9 with TRBJ1-5; 8 nucleotides line up with TRBD1. Germline trimming cut 5 bases from V and 2 bases from J; bases unmatched to any gene: 2. This CDR3 is built from 14 residues. Germline V gives CDR1 SEHNR, CDR2 FQNEAQ (reference sequence). The CDR3 loop is CASSQQGGNQPQHF. CDR3 nucleotide sequence: TGTGCCAGCAGCCAACAGGGGGGCAATCAGCCCCAGCATTTT.